One T cell receptor beta chain is described in this entry. Trimming shortened V by 10 bases and J by 9 bases, and 22 bases separated the two germline ends. CDR3 size: 14 residues. Germline CDR1 is MDHEN and CDR2 is SYDVKM. As originally analysed: Estimated nucleated cell counts came from reference gene primer amplification. The table came from immunoSEQ multiplex PCR; TCRdb's copy has only in-frame clones and leaves some out. D and trimming were read from the DNA, whereas the V and J calls and clone size are those reported in that table. The data hold some 150,000 clones, with approximately 86% observed a single time. This record belongs to a study of blood T cell repertoires in COVID-19. Study-level information: COVID-19 samples, acute and convalescent, were from the United States, Italy and Spain. The analysed material was cDNA or gDNA that came from T cells, B-cell-depleted T cells, or PBMCs.

The genes are TRBV28 and TRBJ1-5; D is perhaps TRBD1 (6 bases). The TCR comes from a human donor in a cohort sampled during active COVID-19. The sequencing input was peripheral blood. The CDR3 DNA reads TGTGCCACGCATTGGGGGGGGCCTGAGGGGCCCCAGCATTTT. Amino acids: CATHWGGPEGPQHF.